These 27 T cell receptor beta chains share one sample of origin, sequenced in a study of T-cell memory formation after mild COVID-19. MiXCR was run by TCRdb on the 5' RACE reads, yielding one entry per CDR3 protein. Seen here are 300,000 to 350,000 distinct CDR3 sequences, 10% to 15% observed once, and the top ten hold roughly a fifth. What was sequenced was PBMCs or a T cell subset sorted from them (not recorded which). The origin of the receptors is a man aged 18-30 years who had mild COVID-19 (a few samples of this study predate the infection). Cell type and time point are not known.

This clonotype was recorded a few times. This chain uses TRBV7-9 with TRBJ1-2; D is uncertain. The germline V and J ends were trimmed by 4 bases and 6 bases, with 15 bases remaining between them. This CDR3 is 14 amino acids long. Germline V gives CDR1 SEHNR, CDR2 FQNEAQ (reference sequence). The CDR3 DNA reads as TGTGCCAGCAGCTCCGAGTTTCGTCAGAATGGCTACACCTTC. Translation gives CASSSEFRQNGYTF.

This clonotype was counted between two and nine times. The genes are TRBV12-3 or TRBV12-4 and TRBJ2-1, with D tentatively TRBD1 (6 bases). The CDR3 has 19 amino acids. V was clipped by 4 bases and J by 1 base, with 23 bases between them. CDR3 sequence: CASSSGQLGSKGSYNEQFF. In DNA, the CDR3 is TGTGCCAGCAGTTCCGGACAGTTAGGGTCGAAGGGGTCCTACAATGAGCAGTTCTTC.

The V call is TRBV9, the J call TRBJ2-1; perhaps TRBD1 as D (6 bases). V lost 4 bases, J lost 2 bases, and 10 bases lay in between. Germline V gene data show CDR1 as SGDLS and CDR2 as YYNGEE. The CDR3 runs to 14 residues. DNA for the CDR3: TGTGCCAGCAGCTATAGGGACACCTACAATGAGCAGTTCTTC. Translating gives CASSYRDTYNEQFF.

In the case of this clonotype: A much larger clonotype is one base distant, so this may be a read error. The chain recombines TRBV4-3 with TRBJ2-5, with D possibly TRBD1 on 5 matching bases. This CDR3 contains 14 residues. The germline V and J ends were trimmed by 3 bases and 5 bases, with 13 bases remaining between them. Per germline, CDR1 LGHNA and CDR2 YSLEER. CDR3 coding DNA: TGCGCCAGCAGCCAGGCCGGAAAGGGGGAGACCCAGTACTTC. Translation gives CASSQAGKGETQYF.

This chain joins TRBV5-1 and TRBJ1-2; D uncertain. Per germline, CDR1 SGHRS and CDR2 YFSETQ. V was pared by 0 bases and J by 2 bases, with 8 bases between. The CDR3 consists of 14 residues. The CDR3 spells CASSLVPPNYGYTF. The DNA of the CDR3 is TGCGCCAGCAGCTTGGTGCCCCCGAACTATGGCTACACCTTC.

This chain joins TRBV7-9 and TRBJ1-5; the match to TRBD1 covers 7 bases. Germline V gene lookup returns CDR1 SEHNR and CDR2 FQNEAQ (reference sequence). Trimming took 5 bases from V and 6 from J; bases not matched to a gene: 16. The CDR3 loop spans 17 amino acids. The CDR3 DNA reads TGTGCCAGCAGCCCTGGCCAGGCGACAGGGTTGGGTCAGCCCCAGCATTTT. The encoded protein is CASSPGQATGLGQPQHF.

In this sample, this clonotype turned up a few times. The chain employs TRBV6-1 and TRBJ1-1; no clear D. Deletions cut 6 bases from V and 6 bases from J, with 14 bases between. The CDR3 runs 13 residues. Germline CDR1 and CDR2: MNHNS and SASEGT. The CDR3 is CASSATRASEAFF. CDR3 sequence (DNA): TGTGCCAGCAGCGCCACCCGGGCATCTGAAGCTTTCTTT.

The table lists this clonotype with a few counts. This sequence joins TRBV11-1 and TRBJ1-1; D remains ambiguous. The V gene lost 3 bases and the J gene lost 5 bases, with 7 bases spanning the gap. The CDR3 is made up of 12 amino acids. Germline assignment: CDR1 SGHAT and CDR2 FQDESV (reference sequence). The CDR3 region is CASSFERTEAFF. The CDR3 DNA is TGTGCCAGCAGCTTCGAGAGGACTGAAGCTTTCTTT.

This clonotype was counted at least ten times. The chain uses TRBV4-2 and TRBJ2-7; TRBD2 agrees at 13 bases. This CDR3 comprises 15 residues. Germline V gene sequence: CDR1 LGHNA, CDR2 YNFKEQ. Trimming took 3 bases from V and 4 from J; bases not matched to a gene: 3. The CDR3 region is CASSQETSGGYEQYF. CDR3 nucleotide sequence: TGTGCCAGCAGCCAGGAGACTAGCGGGGGGTACGAGCAGTACTTC.

The V and J genes are TRBV12-5 and TRBJ2-3; 7 bases are a match to TRBD1. CDR3 length: 14 residues. Germline loops: CDR1 LGHNT, CDR2 FRNRAP. With 6 bases clipped from V and 4 bases from J, the junction kept 7 bases outside the gene matches. CDR3 amino acids: CASGATGLSDTQYF. CDR3 in DNA: TGTGCTAGTGGGGCGACAGGGCTTTCAGATACGCAGTATTTT. Supplemented by reference TRBV12-5 and TRBJ2-3, the full variable domain reads DARVTQTPRHKVTEMGQEVTMRCQPILGHNTVFWYRQTMMQGLELLAYFRNRAPLDDSGMPKDRFSAEMPDATLATLKIQPSEPRDSAVYFCASGATGLSDTQYFGPGTRLTVL.

The J gene is TRBJ2-3, the V gene TRBV4-2; 9 bases match TRBD1. Germline values: CDR1 LGHNA, CDR2 YNFKEQ. Trimming removed 2 bases from V and 2 bases from J; junction bases left unmatched: 5. The CDR3 extends over 16 amino acids. The CDR3 DNA reads TGTGCCAGCAGCCAAAACAGGGGGCCTTCCACAGATACGCAGTATTTT. It specifies CASSQNRGPSTDTQYF.

This clonotype was detected many times. V gene TRBV15 combines with J gene TRBJ1-5, with D uncertain. The CDR3 totals 15 residues. V lost 0 bases and J lost 3, with 9 bases in between. CDR1 is LNHNV and CDR2 is YYDKDF in the germline V gene (reference sequence). CDR3 DNA sequence: TGTGCCACCAGCAGAGATTTGCAGGTCAATCAGCCCCAGCATTTT. Translated, it gives CATSRDLQVNQPQHF.

The genes are TRBV12-3 or TRBV12-4 and TRBJ2-7; D gene ambiguous. V lost 10 bases and J lost 6, with 13 bases in between. The CDR3 contains 11 residues. This CDR3 is CATLGDGEQYF. The DNA for the CDR3 is TGTGCCACCCTAGGCGACGGCGAGCAGTACTTC.

There are a few counts of this clonotype. This rearrangement joins TRBV20-1 to TRBJ2-3; either TRBD1 or TRBD2 may fit D (5 bases each). Germline CDR1 DFQATT, CDR2 SNEGSKA (reference sequence). The CDR3 is made up of 15 amino acids. Trimming left V 2 bases short and J 6 bases short, with 18 bases between. The CDR3 DNA reads as TGCAGTGCTAGACATCCCTGGGACGGGGAGGATACGCAGTATTTT. Protein product: CSARHPWDGEDTQYF.

This clonotype occurred many times. The chain is built from TRBV7-2 and TRBJ2-4; TRBD1 agrees at 8 bases. The V gene's germline CDR1 is SGHTA and CDR2 FQGNSA. The CDR3 is made up of 14 amino acids. The V gene end was trimmed by 4 bases and the J gene end by 8 bases; junction bases not matched to a gene: 7. The CDR3 region has the DNA TGTGCCAGCAGCTCCCGACAGGGGATCGACATTCAGTACTTC. It translates to CASSSRQGIDIQYF.

This clonotype was counted only a few times. The chain couples TRBV12-3 or TRBV12-4 to TRBJ2-3; a weak D match, TRBD1 (5 bases). The CDR3 is 15 amino acids. V was pared by 5 bases and J by 1 base, with 13 bases between. CDR3 bases: TGTGCCAGCAGTCATGACAGACATGGCACAGATACGCAGTATTTT. Translation: CASSHDRHGTDTQYF.

This clonotype has a handful of counts. V is TRBV13 and J is TRBJ2-3; weak D call: TRBD2 (6 bases). Trimming left V 6 bases short and J 8 bases short, with 24 bases between. Germline CDR1 reads PRHDT; CDR2 reads FYEKMQ (reference sequence). The CDR3 has 16 amino acids. The CDR3 nucleotides are TGTGCCAGCAGTCCATCGTCGCCGGCGGGGACCGGTACGCAGTATTTT. As protein: CASSPSSPAGTGTQYF. Filled out from reference TRBV13 and TRBJ2-3, the complete variable domain reads AAGVIQSPRHLIKEKRETATLKCYPIPRHDTVYWYQQGPGQDPQFLISFYEKMQSDKGSIPDRFSAQQFSDYHSELNMSSLELGDSALYFCASSPSSPAGTGTQYFGPGTRLTVL.

This clonotype showed up many times. This chain uses TRBV4-2 with TRBJ2-7; D is uncertain. In germline, CDR1 is LGHNA, CDR2 YNFKEQ. The CDR3 loop spans 12 amino acids. V lost 1 base and J 2 bases, leaving 3 bases between the germline ends. Written as DNA, the CDR3 is TGTGCCAGCAGCCAAGGACCCTACGAGCAGTACTTC. Amino acid sequence: CASSQGPYEQYF.

The V and J genes are TRBV5-1 and TRBJ2-1; 14 bases match TRBD2. V was pared by 1 base and J by 10 bases, with 10 bases of the junction left unmatched. In germline, CDR1 is SGHRS, CDR2 YFSETQ. This CDR3 is 17 amino acids long. This CDR3 reads CASSLLAGTSGGLEQFF. The CDR3 nucleotides read TGCGCCAGCAGCTTGCTTGCAGGGACTAGCGGGGGTTTAGAGCAGTTCTTC.

This clonotype was counted only a few times. The chain joins TRBV12-3 or TRBV12-4 to TRBJ1-4; TRBD1 matches at 8 bases. The length of the CDR3 is 12 residues. The trim removed 7 bases at V and 10 bases at J, leaving 5 bases unmatched. DNA for the CDR3: TGTGCCAGCACTGGACAGGGAGGAAAACTGTTTTTT. Its protein product is CASTGQGGKLFF.

This clonotype was counted between two and nine times. The rearrangement links TRBV6-5 to TRBJ1-5; TRBD1 agrees at 8 bases. Germline-derived CDR1 and CDR2 are MNHEY and SVGAGI. The CDR3 covers 18 residues. V shed 2 bases and J 7 bases; nucleotides not matched to a gene: 16. The CDR3, as DNA: TGTGCCAGCAGTTACGGGCCCCCGGGACAGGAGGCTCCCCAGCCCCAGCATTTT. It translates to CASSYGPPGQEAPQPQHF.

The sample holds a few counts of this clonotype. The gene calls are TRBV2 and TRBJ1-2, with D uncertain. V was cut by 5 bases and J by 4 bases, with 8 bases left in between. Germline values: CDR1 SNHLY, CDR2 FYNNEI. The CDR3 is 12 residues long. CDR3 in amino acids: CASSTDGYGYTF. In DNA form, the CDR3 reads TGTGCCAGCAGTACAGATGGCTATGGCTACACCTTC.

This sequence joins TRBV9 and TRBJ1-1, with D perhaps TRBD1 (6 bases). The CDR3 has 12 residues. The germline gives CDR1 SGDLS, CDR2 YYNGEE. Trimming pared 3 bases from V and 8 bases from J, leaving 11 bases between. CDR3 sequence reads: CASSAGDGEAFF. As DNA, the CDR3 is TGTGCCAGCAGCGCAGGGGATGGGGAAGCTTTCTTT.

The chain couples TRBV7-8 to TRBJ2-1; D is possibly TRBD2 (6 bases). CDR1 SGHVS and CDR2 FQNEAQ come from the germline V gene. The CDR3 is 13 residues long. Trimming took off 0 bases at V and 15 bases at J, with 15 bases between the two ends. The CDR3 protein is CASSLAGGSFGFF. CDR3 bases: TGTGCCAGCAGCTTAGCCGGGGGTAGTTTTGGGTTCTTC.

In nucleotides, the CDR3 is TGCGCCAGCAGGGACGAGCAGGGGGCAAACACCATATATTTT. Translated, it gives CASRDEQGANTIYF. The chain combines TRBV5-1 with TRBJ1-3; 8 nucleotides match TRBD1. CDR1 is SGHRS and CDR2 is YFSETQ in the germline V gene. Trimming at V came to 5 bases and at J to 6 bases, leaving 7 bases not matched to a gene. The CDR3 is 14 residues long.

This clonotype was detected a few times. The chain has TRBV29-1 and TRBJ2-4; D is unresolved. CDR1 and CDR2 (germline): SQVTM, ANQGSEA. Trimming cost V 4 bases and J 8 bases, with 12 bases left between them. The CDR3 covers 12 residues. CDR3 amino acids: CSVAWASDIQYF. DNA for the CDR3: TGCAGCGTTGCGTGGGCTTCGGACATTCAGTACTTC.

This clonotype was detected only a few times. The chain uses TRBV29-1 and TRBJ1-1; TRBD1 matches at 7 bases. V was clipped by 8 bases and J by 1 base; unmatched bases: 10. Germline CDR1 and CDR2: SQVTM and ANQGSEA. CDR3 size: 14 residues. Written as DNA, the CDR3 is TGCAGCCCGCAAAGACAGGGCCCGAACACTGAAGCTTTCTTT. Translating it yields CSPQRQGPNTEAFF.